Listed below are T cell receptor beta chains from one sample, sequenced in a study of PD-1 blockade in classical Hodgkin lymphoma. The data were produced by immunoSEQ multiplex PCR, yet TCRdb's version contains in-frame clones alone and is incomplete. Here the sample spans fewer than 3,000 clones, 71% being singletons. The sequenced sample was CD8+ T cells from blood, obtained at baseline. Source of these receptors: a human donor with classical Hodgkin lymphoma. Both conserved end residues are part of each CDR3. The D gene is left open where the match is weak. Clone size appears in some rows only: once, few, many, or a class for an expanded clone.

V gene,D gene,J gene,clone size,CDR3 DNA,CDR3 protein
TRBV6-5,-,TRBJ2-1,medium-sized,TGTGCCAGCAGTGTCGTCGAGCGGGTTTACAATGAGCAGTTCTTC,CASSVVERVYNEQFF
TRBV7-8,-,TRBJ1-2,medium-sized,TGTGCCAGTGGGACGGCGGAAATCTATGGCTACACCTTC,CASGTAEIYGYTF
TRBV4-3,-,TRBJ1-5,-,TGCGCCAGCAGCCAAGATAGGGCCGGATTCCAGCCCCAGCATTTT,CASSQDRAGFQPQHF
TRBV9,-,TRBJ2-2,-,TGTGCCAGCAGCCCAGGGACCTTCACCGGGGAGCTGTTTTTT,CASSPGTFTGELFF
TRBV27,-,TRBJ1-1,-,TGTGCCAGCAGTTTCATCCGGGGAGAAGCTTTCTTT,CASSFIRGEAFF
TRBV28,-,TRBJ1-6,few,TGTGCCAGCACGCGCCTTGGGGACGCCAACGAGCATTCACCCCTCCACTTT,CASTRLGDANEHSPLHF
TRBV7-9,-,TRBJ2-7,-,TGTGCCAGCAGTAATTTAGACTGGGGTCAGAGGGAGCAGTACTTC,CASSNLDWGQREQYF
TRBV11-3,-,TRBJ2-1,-,TGTGCCAGCAGCCACGATTACAATGAGCAGTTCTTC,CASSHDYNEQFF
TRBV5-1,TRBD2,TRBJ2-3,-,TGCGCCAGCAGCTTCTTCGGGACTAGCGGGGGACCCTCTTGGGGCACAGATACGCAGTATTTT,CASSFFGTSGGPSWGTDTQYF
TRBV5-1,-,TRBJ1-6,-,TGCGCCAGCAGCTTTAGCGGGAATAATTCACCCCTCCACTTT,CASSFSGNNSPLHF
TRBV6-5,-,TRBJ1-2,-,TGTGCCAGCAGTTACGGGGGGCTCGGCTATGGCTACACCTTC,CASSYGGLGYGYTF